Listed here are 23 T cell receptor beta chains from one sample, sequenced in a study of shared clonotypes between healthy human individuals. TCRdb's copy holds only in-frame clones and misses some; the assay was immunoSEQ multiplex PCR. The table includes around 500,000 clones, around 79% detected once. Sequenced: PBMCs. The receptors were gathered from a woman between 35 and 50 years old in good health. Some clones in this sample may be carry-over from other donors' samples.

The CDR3 loop is CASSFASGGTGELFF. CDR3 sequence (DNA): TGTGCCAGCAGCTTTGCGAGCGGCGGCACCGGGGAGCTGTTTTTT. The rearrangement links TRBV7-2 to TRBJ2-2; tentatively, D is TRBD2 (5 bases). This CDR3 has 15 residues. Germline V gene lookup returns CDR1 SGHTA and CDR2 FQGNSA. V was clipped by 3 bases and J by 4 bases, with 12 bases between them.

This rearrangement joins TRBV18 to TRBJ2-5; TRBD2 matches 11 bases. The CDR3 is 18 residues long. Losses at the gene ends were 2 bases for V and 3 bases for J; bases not matched to a gene: 11. In germline, CDR1 is KGHSH, CDR2 LQKENI. CDR3 in amino acids: CASSPRVGTSGIEETQYF. The CDR3, as DNA: TGTGCCAGCTCACCAAGGGTCGGGACTAGCGGAATCGAAGAGACCCAGTACTTC.

This clone was seen a handful of times. The chain links TRBV4-1 to TRBJ2-1; 10 nucleotides match TRBD2. The trim removed 0 bases at V and 3 bases at J, leaving 14 bases unmatched. Looked up from germline, CDR1 is MGHRA and CDR2 is YSYEKL. The CDR3 is 20 amino acids. CDR3 nucleotides: TGCGCCAGCAGCCAAGACCGGGGGACTAGCGCGAGACTAAACTACAATGAGCAGTTCTTC. It yields the protein CASSQDRGTSARLNYNEQFF.

As to this clone: The identical CDR3 is also encoded by other nucleotide sequences in the sample. V is TRBV30 and J is TRBJ1-4, with a weak D call TRBD1 (5 bases). Trimming took 3 bases from V and 4 from J, leaving 15 bases between them. The germline V gene encodes CDR1 GTSNPN and CDR2 SVGIG (reference sequence). The CDR3 is 15 amino acids. CDR3 sequence: CAWRNLQESNEKLFF. The DNA of the CDR3 is TGTGCCTGGAGGAACTTACAGGAGAGTAATGAAAAACTGTTTTTT.

The rearrangement joins TRBV2 to TRBJ2-5; D not certain. This CDR3 region has 12 residues. Per germline, CDR1 SNHLY and CDR2 FYNNEI. Trimming cost V 7 bases and J 0 bases, with 6 bases left between them. The CDR3 DNA reads TGTGCCAGCACGCGGTACCAAGAGACCCAGTACTTC. It yields the protein CASTRYQETQYF.

The chain joins TRBV15 to TRBJ2-3; 10 bases fit TRBD2. The CDR3 has 18 residues. Germline lookup yields CDR1 LNHNV and CDR2 YYDKDF (reference sequence). The V and J ends lost 0 bases and 5 bases, in that order; junction bases with no gene match: 11. The CDR3 spells CATSRDFVSGRAKDTQYF. The CDR3 region has the DNA TGTGCCACCAGCAGAGACTTTGTAAGCGGGAGGGCCAAAGATACGCAGTATTTT.

The rearrangement links TRBV2 to TRBJ2-1; D call uncertain. Germline assignment: CDR1 SNHLY and CDR2 FYNNEI. The ends were cut back, 6 bases at V and 5 bases at J, with 11 bases in the middle. This CDR3 is built from 13 residues. CDR3 nucleotides: TGTGCCAGCAGAGCAGAAGGAAACAATGAGCAGTTCTTC. It is translated as CASRAEGNNEQFF.

The rearrangement joins TRBV2 to TRBJ1-1; 7 bases are shared with TRBD1. Germline loops: CDR1 SNHLY, CDR2 FYNNEI. CDR3 size: 13 residues. With 7 bases clipped from V and 4 bases from J, the junction kept 6 bases outside the gene matches. Here the CDR3 reads CASTLQGTTEAFF. The CDR3 bases are TGTGCCAGCACGTTACAGGGGACCACTGAAGCTTTCTTT.

This rearrangement joins TRBV29-1 to TRBJ2-5, with 10 bases fitting TRBD1. The ends lost 0 bases at V and 0 bases at J; junction bases unmatched: 13. Germline-derived CDR1 and CDR2 are SQVTM and ANQGSEA. The CDR3 has 19 amino acids. The CDR3 loop is CSVEDTRTGGGLYQETQYF. Here the CDR3 DNA reads TGCAGCGTTGAAGATACTCGGACAGGGGGGGGACTGTACCAAGAGACCCAGTACTTC.

The gene calls are TRBV7-6 and TRBJ2-3; TRBD2 aligns across 16 bases. This CDR3 region has 18 residues. The germline CDR1 and CDR2 sequences are SGHVS and FNYEAQ. Trimming cost V 4 bases and J 5 bases; bases outside gene matches: 9. The CDR3 region is CASSSPGLAGGREDTQYF. CDR3 in DNA: TGTGCCAGCAGCTCGCCGGGACTAGCGGGAGGGCGGGAAGATACGCAGTATTTT.

The chain combines TRBV6-5 with TRBJ2-1; no clear D. The CDR3 runs to 13 residues. The V end was cut by 6 bases, the J end by 5 bases, with 11 bases between. The germline V gene encodes CDR1 MNHEY and CDR2 SVGAGI. The CDR3 DNA reads TGTGCCAGCAGAGGAATAGCCAACAATGAGCAGTTCTTC. Its protein product is CASRGIANNEQFF.

The rearrangement joins TRBV30 to TRBJ2-1; tentatively, D is TRBD1 (5 bases). V shed 5 bases and J shed 5 bases, with 7 bases lying between them. Looked up from germline, CDR1 is GTSNPN and CDR2 is SVGIG (reference sequence). The CDR3 is 11 residues long. The CDR3 sequence is CAWDRHNEQFF. CDR3 coding DNA: TGTGCCTGGGACAGACACAATGAGCAGTTCTTC.

This chain links TRBV11-2 with TRBJ2-2, with no clear D. Trimming removed 6 bases at V and 5 bases at J, with 19 bases between. The CDR3 is 16 residues long. CDR1 SGHAT and CDR2 FQNNGV come from the germline V gene. This chain's CDR3 is CASSPSWGEGTGELFF. DNA for the CDR3: TGTGCCAGCAGTCCGTCCTGGGGTGAAGGAACCGGGGAGCTGTTTTTT.

This clone appeared once. The V call is TRBV6-6, the J call TRBJ2-7; D remains unclear. This CDR3 has 15 amino acids. CDR1 and CDR2 from the germline V gene are MNHNY and SVGAGI (reference sequence). V was cut by 0 bases and J by 3 bases, with 12 bases left in between. In DNA, the CDR3 is TGTGCCAGCAGTTACTCATTAGGATCCGGCTACGAGCAGTACTTC. Its protein is CASSYSLGSGYEQYF.

The rearrangement links TRBV18 to TRBJ2-7; D is unresolved. V lost 1 base and J lost 3, with 10 bases in between. The length of the CDR3 is 14 residues. CDR1 and CDR2 from the germline V gene are KGHSH and LQKENI. In DNA form, the CDR3 reads TGTGCCAGCTCACCACGTAACTTTAACTACGAGCAGTACTTC. This encodes CASSPRNFNYEQYF.

There are many counts of this clone. The rearrangement links TRBV2 to TRBJ1-4, with a possible D match to TRBD1 (5 bases). V was trimmed by 3 bases and J by 0 bases, leaving 11 bases between them. The CDR3 sequence is 16 residues long. Per germline, CDR1 SNHLY and CDR2 FYNNEI. CDR3 residues: CASSEGRSATNEKLFF. In DNA form, the CDR3 reads TGTGCCAGCAGTGAGGGGCGAAGTGCAACTAATGAAAAACTGTTTTTT.

J is TRBJ2-7 and V is TRBV2, with D perhaps TRBD1 (6 bases). Trimming took off 6 bases at V and 0 bases at J, with 12 bases between the two ends. CDR3 length: 14 amino acids. CDR1 SNHLY and CDR2 FYNNEI come from the germline V gene. In DNA form, the CDR3 reads TGTGCCAGCAGGGGGACACCAGTCTCCTACGAGCAGTACTTC. This codes for CASRGTPVSYEQYF.

This clone appeared a single time. This rearrangement joins TRBV5-1 to TRBJ2-7; 8 nucleotides match TRBD1. CDR1 and CDR2 (germline): SGHRS, YFSETQ. The CDR3 runs to 14 residues. V lost 5 bases to trimming and J lost 0 bases; unmatched junction nucleotides: 4. In DNA form, the CDR3 reads TGCGCCAGCAGAGGGCAGGGGGCCTCCTACGAGCAGTACTTC. Its protein is CASRGQGASYEQYF.

CDR3 sequence (DNA): TGTGCCAGCAGCTCCCTTGGCGGGAGGGACGGACCCTACGAGCAGTACTTC. Translation gives CASSSLGGRDGPYEQYF. J is TRBJ2-7 and V is TRBV11-2, with 9 bases fitting TRBD2. Losses at the gene ends were 4 bases for V and 2 bases for J; bases not matched to a gene: 12. The CDR3 runs to 17 residues. The germline V gene encodes CDR1 SGHAT and CDR2 FQNNGV. Full variable domain (missing parts from reference TRBV11-2 and TRBJ2-7): EAGVAQSPRYKIIEKRQSVAFWCNPISGHATLYWYQQILGQGPKLLIQFQNNGVVDDSQLPKDRFSAERLKGVDSTLKIQPAKLEDSAVYLCASSSLGGRDGPYEQYFGPGTRLTVT.

The chain couples TRBV5-1 to TRBJ2-7; 7 bases agree with TRBD2. CDR1 and CDR2 (germline): SGHRS, YFSETQ. This CDR3 spans 13 amino acids. V shed 4 bases and J 4 bases; nucleotides not matched to a gene: 5. DNA for the CDR3: TGCGCCAGCAGCCCCCGGCGGGAGTACGAGCAGTACTTC. Translation gives CASSPRREYEQYF. The full variable domain, its missing parts supplied by reference TRBV5-1 and TRBJ2-7, is KAGVTQTPRYLIKTRGQQVTLSCSPISGHRSVSWYQQTPGQGLQFLFEYFSETQRNKGNFPGRFSGRQFSNSRSEMNVSTLELGDSALYLCASSPRREYEQYFGPGTRLTVT.

The rearrangement links TRBV15 to TRBJ2-3; D may be TRBD2 (5 bases). The CDR3 length is 15 residues. The V end lost 8 bases, the J end lost 1 base, and 16 bases lay between the germline ends. In germline, CDR1 is LNHNV, CDR2 YYDKDF (reference sequence). CDR3 residues: CATSPGVFGTDTQYF. The DNA of the CDR3 is TGTGCCACCTCACCCGGGGTTTTCGGCACAGATACGCAGTATTTT.

With regard to this clone: A much larger clone lies one base from this, so it may be a read error. The CDR3 reads CNVERVGAASYEQYF. Written as DNA, the CDR3 is TGCAACGTTGAAAGGGTAGGGGCCGCCTCCTACGAGCAGTACTTC. The V and J genes are TRBV29-1 and TRBJ2-7; a weak D match, TRBD1 (5 bases). The germline V gene has CDR1 SQVTM and CDR2 ANQGSEA. The length of the CDR3 is 15 residues.

This clone was seen only once. Other DNA sequences in this specimen translate into the identical CDR3. The genes are TRBV30 and TRBJ2-5, with 8 bases that match TRBD2. The CDR3 has 12 amino acids. In germline, CDR1 is GTSNPN, CDR2 SVGIG (reference sequence). V lost 4 bases and J lost 2; bases outside the gene matches: 0. The DNA for the CDR3 is TGTGCCTGGACTAGCGGGCAAGAGACCCAGTACTTC. Its translation: CAWTSGQETQYF.